Listed below are T cell receptor beta chains from one sample, sequenced in a study of OX40 agonist ivuxolimab in advanced cancers. Profiled with immunoSEQ multiplex PCR; TCRdb holds only in-frame clones, not every one. The profile shows roughly 65,000 clones, 65% to 80% of them singletons. The starting material was CD4+ or CD8+ T cells sorted from blood, obtained in a trial of the OX40 agonist ivuxolimab. The origin of the receptors is an adult with an advanced solid tumor such as melanoma, head and neck, liver or kidney cancer. CDR3s include the opening cysteine and the closing phenylalanine or tryptophan. D genes are given only for firm matches. The size entry is marked missing in some rows and otherwise reads once, few, many or a size class.

V gene	CDR3 length	J gene	clone size	D gene	CDR3 protein	CDR3 DNA
TRBV2	12	TRBJ1-4	-	-	CASEGGYEKLFF	TGTGCCAGCGAAGGAGGTTATGAAAAACTGTTTTTT
TRBV5-1	15	TRBJ2-3	-	TRBD2	CASSLAGGNADTQYF	TGCGCCAGCAGCTTAGCGGGAGGTAACGCAGATACGCAGTATTTT
TRBV2	15	TRBJ2-5	-	-	CASRARAGPQETQYF	TGTGCCAGCAGAGCCAGAGCGGGCCCCCAAGAGACCCAGTACTTC
TRBV5-1	14	TRBJ1-2	-	-	CASSLGGPQTGYTF	TGCGCCAGCAGCTTGGGAGGTCCGCAAACTGGCTACACCTTC
TRBV2	16	TRBJ2-1	-	TRBD2	CASSGQAGGLYNEQFF	TGTGCCAGCAGTGGACAAGCGGGAGGGCTCTACAATGAGCAGTTCTTC
TRBV2	14	TRBJ1-1	-	-	CASVPPNRNTEAFF	TGTGCCAGCGTCCCCCCGAATCGAAACACTGAAGCTTTCTTT
TRBV4-1	15	TRBJ1-5	-	-	CASSHITSVDQPQHF	TGCGCCAGCAGCCATATTACTTCAGTTGATCAGCCCCAGCATTTT
TRBV5-1	14	TRBJ1-1	-	-	CASSLEGGNTEAFF	TGCGCCAGCAGCTTGGAGGGTGGGAACACTGAAGCTTTCTTT
TRBV5-1	14	TRBJ1-6	-	TRBD1	CASSGGTANSPLHF	TGCGCCAGCAGCGGGGGGACAGCAAATTCACCCCTCCACTTT
TRBV28	13	TRBJ2-1	-	-	CASSGSTYNEQFF	TGTGCCAGCAGCGGGAGCACCTACAATGAGCAGTTCTTC
TRBV28	11	TRBJ2-7	-	-	CASSFSYEQYF	TGTGCCAGCAGTTTTTCCTACGAGCAGTACTTC
TRBV9	13	TRBJ2-7	-	-	CASSVATGSEQYF	TGTGCCAGCAGCGTAGCTACGGGTTCCGAGCAGTACTTC
TRBV21-1	14	TRBJ2-7	-	-	CASSSGTGIREQYF	TGTGCCAGCAGCTCCGGGACAGGGATACGCGAGCAGTACTTC
TRBV28	13	TRBJ1-1	-	-	CASQGRLNTEAFF	TGTGCCAGCCAGGGACGTTTGAACACTGAAGCTTTCTTT
TRBV7-2	14	TRBJ2-7	-	-	CASSFGGGLREQYF	TGTGCCAGCAGCTTTGGCGGGGGCCTGAGGGAGCAGTACTTC
TRBV6-4	14	TRBJ2-7	-	-	CASSDSFATYEQYF	TGTGCCAGCAGTGACTCGTTCGCTACGTACGAGCAGTACTTC
TRBV30	16	TRBJ2-1	-	-	CAWVEPWGASYNEQFF	TGTGCCTGGGTGGAGCCGTGGGGGGCTTCCTACAATGAGCAGTTCTTC
TRBV6-1	13	TRBJ2-3	-	-	CASSRQDTDTQYF	TGTGCCAGCTCCCGACAGGACACAGATACGCAGTATTTT
TRBV10-1	19	TRBJ2-1	once	-	CASSEGTSRSRAPVTEQFF	TGCGCCAGCAGTGAGGGAACTAGTCGGTCCCGGGCCCCGGTGACTGAGCAGTTCTTC
TRBV4-1	19	TRBJ2-1	-	TRBD2	CASSPHPPTSGSSYNEQFF	TGCGCCAGCAGCCCACACCCTCCGACTAGCGGGAGTTCCTACAATGAGCAGTTCTTC
TRBV5-1	14	TRBJ2-7	-	TRBD1	CASSLEDRVGEQYF	TGCGCCAGCAGCTTGGAGGACAGGGTGGGGGAGCAGTACTTC
TRBV28	14	TRBJ1-3	-	-	CASSFGTQGNTIYF	TGTGCCAGCAGTTTTGGCACTCAGGGAAACACCATATATTTT
TRBV15	15	TRBJ2-7	-	-	CATSRDRGTRNEQYF	TGTGCCACCAGCAGAGATCGGGGGACAAGAAACGAGCAGTACTTC
TRBV6-5	15	TRBJ1-5	once	-	CASSYNRDKYQPQHF	TGTGCCAGCAGTTACAACAGGGATAAGTATCAGCCCCAGCATTTT
TRBV6-1	15	TRBJ1-2	-	-	CASSEEKAGNYGYTF	TGTGCCAGCAGTGAAGAGAAGGCAGGCAACTATGGCTACACCTTC
TRBV7-6	15	TRBJ2-1	-	-	CASSLWGSYRNEQFF	TGTGCCAGCAGCTTGTGGGGGTCCTACCGGAATGAGCAGTTCTTC
TRBV30	14	TRBJ2-3	once	TRBD2	CAWSVGLAVDTQYF	TGTGCCTGGAGTGTAGGACTAGCGGTAGATACGCAGTATTTT
TRBV7-2	13	TRBJ1-2	once	-	CASSLVAEYGYTF	TGTGCCAGCAGCTTAGTTGCGGAATATGGCTACACCTTC
TRBV5-1	18	TRBJ2-1	-	-	CASSLVTSVEGIYNEQFF	TGCGCCAGCAGCTTGGTCACATCTGTGGAGGGGATTTACAATGAGCAGTTCTTC
TRBV19	14	TRBJ1-1	few	-	CASSLRRGGTEAFF	TGTGCCAGTAGTCTTCGACGGGGCGGAACTGAAGCTTTCTTT
TRBV7-6	15	TRBJ2-5	few	TRBD2	CASSLGASGGETQYF	TGTGCCAGCAGCCTGGGGGCAAGCGGGGGAGAGACCCAGTACTTC
TRBV7-9	13	TRBJ1-2	-	-	CASSRDGSYGYTF	TGTGCCAGCAGCCGGGACGGGTCCTATGGCTACACCTTC
TRBV5-1	14	TRBJ1-4	-	-	CASSLGQFNEKLFF	TGCGCCAGCAGCTTGGGGCAGTTTAATGAAAAACTGTTTTTT
TRBV27	14	TRBJ1-1	-	TRBD1	CASSRQGATTEAFF	TGTGCCAGCAGCCGACAGGGGGCAACGACTGAAGCTTTCTTT
TRBV11-2	14	TRBJ2-5	-	-	CASSLGQVQETQYF	TGTGCCAGCAGCTTAGGACAAGTCCAAGAGACCCAGTACTTC
TRBV7-9	13	TRBJ1-2	-	-	CASSLQGEGGYTF	TGTGCCAGCAGCTTACAAGGGGAGGGGGGCTACACCTTC
TRBV19	14	TRBJ2-5	-	TRBD1	CASSRQGNPETQYF	TGTGCCAGTAGTAGACAGGGGAATCCAGAGACCCAGTACTTC
TRBV2	16	TRBJ2-5	-	TRBD2	CASRRGLAEMPETQYF	TGTGCCAGCAGGAGGGGACTAGCGGAGATGCCAGAGACCCAGTACTTC
TRBV19	14	TRBJ1-3	-	-	CASSIGGRGNTIYF	TGTGCCAGTAGTATCGGCGGGAGGGGAAACACCATATATTTT
TRBV2	13	TRBJ1-1	-	-	CASRTEVNTEAFF	TGTGCCAGCAGGACCGAAGTGAACACTGAAGCTTTCTTT
TRBV18	14	TRBJ2-1	-	TRBD2	CASSPGLANNEQFF	TGTGCCAGCTCACCGGGACTAGCGAACAATGAGCAGTTCTTC